This record looks at one T cell receptor (beta chain) sequence and its context. This clonotype was observed a few times. Its antigen is currently not known. Within one base of it there is no much larger clone, and no base qualities were kept. The germline V gene provides CDR1 SGHDT and CDR2 YYEEEE. There are 13 amino acids in the CDR3, from cysteine to phenylalanine inclusive. Just CDR3 DNA is preserved here, 39 bases in frame from base 1. V loses 0 bases of germline sequence and J loses 6 bases, and the interval between the two ends is 9 bases. These data are taken from a study of T cell repertoires in cytomegalovirus infection (dated by TCRdb to about 2019). Background on the whole study: Donor HLA type was relevant to the analysis, as public TCR beta signatures indicated carriage of CMV infection together with the matching HLA type. What the authors observed across the whole study: Carriers of CMV infection plus the relevant HLA type were discriminated by the cumulative frequency of public TCR beta family members in the study cohort and in an independent approximately 350-donor cohort. In the ex vivo response, HLA-C-restricted CMV-specific TCR beta clonotypes were dominant, and in two of eight donors the single most frequent clonotype came from this HLA-C-restricted group.

Sequencing was carried out with an Illumina HiSeq 1500. TCRdb handled the public reads itself, with Q25 trimming in fastp and clone calling in MiXCR, and kept productive beta chains. Records with the same CDR3 protein are collapsed into one entry carrying the most frequent genes and DNA. Recorded for this sample are 150,000 to 200,000 distinct CDR3 sequences; roughly 17% of them occurred a single time. The ten largest clones take up around a sixth of the sample. The specimen was CD8+ T cells from PBMCs. The TCR was taken from a human donor in good health (CMV status not recorded). Some clones in this sample may be carry-over from other donors' samples. The sequence joins TRBV5-6 to TRBJ1-1; the D gene cannot be resolved reliably. The DNA sequence follows: TGTGCCAGCAGCTTGGGGAGGAGGGCTGAAGCTTTCTTT. This is translated as CASSLGRRAEAFF. The full variable domain, with segments outside the CDR3 supplied by the reference TRBV5-6 and TRBJ1-1 proteins, appears as DAGVTQSPTHLIKTRGQQVTLRCSPKSGHDTVSWYQQALGQGPQFIFQYYEEEERQRGNFPDRFSGHQFPNYSSELNVNALLLGDSALYLCASSLGRRAEAFFGQGTRLTVV.